Listed below are T cell receptor beta chains from one sample, sequenced in a study of T cells in Graves' hyperthyroidism and ophthalmopathy. TCRdb processed the multiplex PCR reads anew with MiXCR; each CDR3 protein has one entry. In the table there are hundreds of thousands of distinct CDR3 sequences, about a sixth of which are singletons. The sample taken for sequencing was blood. The receptors derive from a woman aged 18 to 35 with Graves' hyperthyroidism. CDR3s include the opening cysteine and the closing phenylalanine or tryptophan. The order of the fields is CDR3 DNA, CDR3 protein, clone size, D gene, J gene, V gene. A D gene is named only where the DNA matches it firmly. A clone size is listed for some rows: how often the clone was seen (once, few, many), or a class if it is expanded.

cdr3_nt: TGTGCCAGCAGTGTGCAGGGTTCGTGGAACACCATATATTTT
cdr3_aa: CASSVQGSWNTIYF
clone_size: many
d_call: .
j_call: TRBJ1-3
v_call: TRBV2

cdr3_nt: TGTGCCAGCAGTTCCCCCCCCCCCAGTAAAGAGACCCAGTACTTC
cdr3_aa: CASSSPPPSKETQYF
clone_size: many
d_call: .
j_call: TRBJ2-5
v_call: TRBV28

cdr3_nt: TGTGCCAGCAGCCCGGCAATGGAGACCCAGTACTTC
cdr3_aa: CASSPAMETQYF
clone_size: many
d_call: .
j_call: TRBJ2-5
v_call: TRBV7-2

cdr3_nt: TGTGCCAGCAGGATTGACAGGGGGAAAGAGACCCAGTACTTC
cdr3_aa: CASRIDRGKETQYF
clone_size: many
d_call: TRBD1
j_call: TRBJ2-5
v_call: TRBV7-2

cdr3_nt: TGTGCCAGCAGCTTAGAGCAGGGGCCCCACGAGCAGTACTTC
cdr3_aa: CASSLEQGPHEQYF
clone_size: many
d_call: .
j_call: TRBJ2-7
v_call: TRBV7-8

cdr3_nt: TGTGCTAGTGGCCTCCCTACAGGGACGAGGCCAGATACGCAGTATTTT
cdr3_aa: CASGLPTGTRPDTQYF
clone_size: few
d_call: .
j_call: TRBJ2-3
v_call: TRBV12-5

cdr3_nt: TGCGCCAGCAGCTTGAGAGGAGGACGGGGGGCCAATGAAAAACTGTTTTTT
cdr3_aa: CASSLRGGRGANEKLFF
clone_size: .
d_call: .
j_call: TRBJ1-4
v_call: TRBV5-1

cdr3_nt: TGTGCCAGCAGAAAGCGGACTAGCGGGAGTACAGGGGAGACCCAGTACTTC
cdr3_aa: CASRKRTSGSTGETQYF
clone_size: many
d_call: TRBD2
j_call: TRBJ2-5
v_call: TRBV2

cdr3_nt: TGTGCCAGCAGCCAAGACGTAGCCTACAATGAGCAGTTCTTC
cdr3_aa: CASSQDVAYNEQFF
clone_size: .
d_call: .
j_call: TRBJ2-1
v_call: TRBV14

cdr3_nt: TGCAGTGCTAGATGGGGGACCTACGAGCAGTACTTC
cdr3_aa: CSARWGTYEQYF
clone_size: .
d_call: .
j_call: TRBJ2-7
v_call: TRBV20-1

cdr3_nt: TGTGCCAGCAGAGACAGGTTAAGCAGGGTCGGGGCCAACGTCCTGACTTTC
cdr3_aa: CASRDRLSRVGANVLTF
clone_size: few
d_call: .
j_call: TRBJ2-6
v_call: TRBV2

cdr3_nt: TGTGCCAGCAGCCAAGATTGGGGAGGGGCAGGCACTGAAGCTTTCTTT
cdr3_aa: CASSQDWGGAGTEAFF
clone_size: many
d_call: .
j_call: TRBJ1-1
v_call: TRBV3-1

cdr3_nt: TGTGCCAGCAGTTTAATCCTAGCGGGAGCCTTGGGGCAAGAGACCCAGTACTTC
cdr3_aa: CASSLILAGALGQETQYF
clone_size: once
d_call: TRBD2
j_call: TRBJ2-5
v_call: TRBV28

cdr3_nt: TGTACCAGCAGCCCTAGCGCCGGGACAGGGTATTCCTACGAGCAGTACTTC
cdr3_aa: CTSSPSAGTGYSYEQYF
clone_size: once
d_call: TRBD1
j_call: TRBJ2-7
v_call: TRBV5-1

cdr3_nt: TGCAGTGCCGGCCGGGCAAACACCATATATTTT
cdr3_aa: CSAGRANTIYF
clone_size: .
d_call: .
j_call: TRBJ1-3
v_call: TRBV20-1

cdr3_nt: TGTGCCAGCAGTTACTCTTGGGCCACGCAGTATTTT
cdr3_aa: CASSYSWATQYF
clone_size: .
d_call: .
j_call: TRBJ2-3
v_call: TRBV6-2/TRBV6-3

cdr3_nt: TGTGCCAGCAGCTTAACACAGGGCGACTCCTACAATGAGCAGTTCTTC
cdr3_aa: CASSLTQGDSYNEQFF
clone_size: .
d_call: .
j_call: TRBJ2-1
v_call: TRBV7-3

cdr3_nt: TGTGCCAGCAGTGAGTCGGGAGGACGGGAGACCCAGTACTTC
cdr3_aa: CASSESGGRETQYF
clone_size: .
d_call: TRBD2
j_call: TRBJ2-5
v_call: TRBV6-1

cdr3_nt: TGTGCCAGCAGTTTTCCACAGGAGACTTACAATGAGCAGTTCTTC
cdr3_aa: CASSFPQETYNEQFF
clone_size: .
d_call: .
j_call: TRBJ2-1
v_call: TRBV28

cdr3_nt: TGTGCCAGCAGTTTATCCACCCTAGCGGGAGGGGCCGGGGAGCTGTTTTTT
cdr3_aa: CASSLSTLAGGAGELFF
clone_size: few
d_call: TRBD2
j_call: TRBJ2-2
v_call: TRBV28

cdr3_nt: TGCAGTGCCAGTAGGGACAGGGGGGTGGAAGAGCAGTACTTC
cdr3_aa: CSASRDRGVEEQYF
clone_size: many
d_call: TRBD1
j_call: TRBJ2-7
v_call: TRBV20-1

cdr3_nt: TGTGCCAGCAGCTTTCTCGCGGGAGGGCAGCGCGAGCAGTTCTTC
cdr3_aa: CASSFLAGGQREQFF
clone_size: many
d_call: TRBD2
j_call: TRBJ2-1
v_call: TRBV5-6

cdr3_nt: TGTGCCAGCAGCTTAGCTGGGCCGGGGGGGACCCAGTACTTC
cdr3_aa: CASSLAGPGGTQYF
clone_size: many
d_call: TRBD2
j_call: TRBJ2-5
v_call: TRBV7-2

cdr3_nt: TGTGCCAGCAGGGTATTCGGGACTAGCGGGAGTATTGCCGGGGAGCTGTTTTTT
cdr3_aa: CASRVFGTSGSIAGELFF
clone_size: .
d_call: TRBD2
j_call: TRBJ2-2
v_call: TRBV7-9

cdr3_nt: TGTGCCAGTAGTATAGGCTACGAGCAGTACTTC
cdr3_aa: CASSIGYEQYF
clone_size: few
d_call: .
j_call: TRBJ2-7
v_call: TRBV19

cdr3_nt: TGTGCCAGCAGCATCCGGACAGGGATGGACACTGAAGCTTTCTTT
cdr3_aa: CASSIRTGMDTEAFF
clone_size: once
d_call: TRBD1
j_call: TRBJ1-1
v_call: TRBV14

cdr3_nt: TGTGCCTGGAGTATCGGGGTGGGGCAGCCCCAGCATTTT
cdr3_aa: CAWSIGVGQPQHF
clone_size: many
d_call: .
j_call: TRBJ1-5
v_call: TRBV30

cdr3_nt: TGTGCCAGCAGTCCCAGACAGGGATTTGAAGCTTTCTTT
cdr3_aa: CASSPRQGFEAFF
clone_size: many
d_call: TRBD1
j_call: TRBJ1-1
v_call: TRBV12-3/TRBV12-4

cdr3_nt: TGTGCCAGTCGACTAGCGGGAGAAGGCGAGCAGAACTTC
cdr3_aa: CASRLAGEGEQNF
clone_size: .
d_call: TRBD2
j_call: TRBJ2-7
v_call: TRBV28

cdr3_nt: TGTGCCAGCAGTCGGACAGGGGGCTACTACAATGAGCAGTTCTTC
cdr3_aa: CASSRTGGYYNEQFF
clone_size: many
d_call: TRBD1
j_call: TRBJ2-1
v_call: TRBV6-1

cdr3_nt: TGTGCCACCAGCGATCATGTAGGATCGGGAAACACCATATATTTT
cdr3_aa: CATSDHVGSGNTIYF
clone_size: many
d_call: .
j_call: TRBJ1-3
v_call: TRBV15

cdr3_nt: TGTGCCAGTAGCTGGGACAGCCAAATGAACACTGAAGCTTTCTTT
cdr3_aa: CASSWDSQMNTEAFF
clone_size: few
d_call: TRBD1
j_call: TRBJ1-1
v_call: TRBV19

cdr3_nt: TGTGCCAGCAGCCCAGTAACTTTACTAGCCAAAAACATTCAGTACTTC
cdr3_aa: CASSPVTLLAKNIQYF
clone_size: .
d_call: .
j_call: TRBJ2-4
v_call: TRBV4-2

cdr3_nt: TGCGCCAGCAGCTCCGAGCGGGGGTCCTACAATGAGCAGTTCTTC
cdr3_aa: CASSSERGSYNEQFF
clone_size: many
d_call: TRBD2
j_call: TRBJ2-1
v_call: TRBV5-1

cdr3_nt: TGTGCCACCAGCAGAGATAGAGACAGGGCCCAGCCCCAGCATTTT
cdr3_aa: CATSRDRDRAQPQHF
clone_size: few
d_call: TRBD1
j_call: TRBJ1-5
v_call: TRBV15

cdr3_nt: TGTGCCAGCAGCTTACTTATTTACAATGAGCAGTTCTTC
cdr3_aa: CASSLLIYNEQFF
clone_size: many
d_call: .
j_call: TRBJ2-1
v_call: TRBV7-9

cdr3_nt: TGTGCCAGCAGCCTCGGACACGCTTTCTGGCAGCCCCAGCATTTT
cdr3_aa: CASSLGHAFWQPQHF
clone_size: many
d_call: .
j_call: TRBJ1-5
v_call: TRBV7-2

cdr3_nt: TGTGCCAGCAGTGAATCCGACAGCTATGGCTACACCTTC
cdr3_aa: CASSESDSYGYTF
clone_size: few
d_call: .
j_call: TRBJ1-2
v_call: TRBV25-1

cdr3_nt: TGCAGTGCCGAGGGAGTAGCGGAGTACTCCTACAATGAGCAGTTCTTC
cdr3_aa: CSAEGVAEYSYNEQFF
clone_size: few
d_call: .
j_call: TRBJ2-1
v_call: TRBV20-1

cdr3_nt: TGCGCCAGCGAGGGAAGTAATGAGCAGTTCTTC
cdr3_aa: CASEGSNEQFF
clone_size: .
d_call: .
j_call: TRBJ2-1
v_call: TRBV10-2

cdr3_nt: TGTGCCTGGAGGGGACTAGCGGGAGGGAGCACCGGGGAGCTGTTTTTT
cdr3_aa: CAWRGLAGGSTGELFF
clone_size: .
d_call: TRBD2
j_call: TRBJ2-2
v_call: TRBV30

cdr3_nt: TGCAGCGTTGAAGGGTGGGGCACTAATGAAAAACTGTTTTTT
cdr3_aa: CSVEGWGTNEKLFF
clone_size: .
d_call: .
j_call: TRBJ1-4
v_call: TRBV29-1

cdr3_nt: TGTGCCAGCAGTTCGCCACAGGGGGCAAACACTGAAGCTTTCTTT
cdr3_aa: CASSSPQGANTEAFF
clone_size: many
d_call: TRBD1
j_call: TRBJ1-1
v_call: TRBV28

cdr3_nt: TGCGCCAGCAGTGAGACCCATAACGGCGAGCAGTACTTC
cdr3_aa: CASSETHNGEQYF
clone_size: .
d_call: .
j_call: TRBJ2-7
v_call: TRBV10-2

cdr3_nt: TGCGCCAGCAGCCGATTGACAGGGAGCTCCTACAATGAGCAGTTCTTC
cdr3_aa: CASSRLTGSSYNEQFF
clone_size: .
d_call: TRBD1
j_call: TRBJ2-1
v_call: TRBV4-1

cdr3_nt: TGCAGCGTTGCTGGGACGAGATCCTACAATGAGCAGTTCTTC
cdr3_aa: CSVAGTRSYNEQFF
clone_size: .
d_call: .
j_call: TRBJ2-1
v_call: TRBV29-1

cdr3_nt: TGTGCCAGCAGCTCGACAGAATACAATGAGCAGTTCTTC
cdr3_aa: CASSSTEYNEQFF
clone_size: many
d_call: .
j_call: TRBJ2-1
v_call: TRBV7-9

cdr3_nt: TGTGCCAGCAGTTTAACAAGGACGCGGGACTACACCTTC
cdr3_aa: CASSLTRTRDYTF
clone_size: .
d_call: .
j_call: TRBJ1-2
v_call: TRBV27

cdr3_nt: TGTGCCAGCAGCTTAGTATTCAGAAAAACTGGAAACACCATATATTTT
cdr3_aa: CASSLVFRKTGNTIYF
clone_size: .
d_call: .
j_call: TRBJ1-3
v_call: TRBV7-9